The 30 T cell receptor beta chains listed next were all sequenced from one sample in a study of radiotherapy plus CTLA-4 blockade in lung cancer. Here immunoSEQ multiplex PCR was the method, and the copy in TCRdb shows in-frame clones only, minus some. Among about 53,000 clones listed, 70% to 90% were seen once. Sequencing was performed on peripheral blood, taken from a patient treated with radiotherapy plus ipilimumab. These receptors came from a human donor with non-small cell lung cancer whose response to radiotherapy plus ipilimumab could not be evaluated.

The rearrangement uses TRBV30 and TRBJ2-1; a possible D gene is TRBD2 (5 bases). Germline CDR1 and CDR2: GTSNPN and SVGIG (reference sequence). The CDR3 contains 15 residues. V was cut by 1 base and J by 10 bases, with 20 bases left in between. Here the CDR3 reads CAWSEARGPLGEQFF. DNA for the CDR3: TGTGCCTGGAGTGAGGCGAGAGGGCCCCTCGGGGAGCAGTTCTTC. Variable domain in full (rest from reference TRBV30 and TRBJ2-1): SQTIHQWPATLVQPVGSPLSLECTVEGTSNPNLYWYRQAAGRGLQLLFYSVGIGQISSEVPQNLSASRPQDRQFILSSKKLLLSDSGFYLCAWSEARGPLGEQFFGPGTRLTVL.

The CDR3 DNA reads as TGTGCCAGCAGTTTAAGACAGGGCGACTACGAGCAGTACTTC. It encodes CASSLRQGDYEQYF. The V gene is TRBV27, the J gene TRBJ2-7; 7 positions match TRBD1. Germline V gene data show CDR1 as MNHEY and CDR2 as SMNVEV (reference sequence). CDR3 length: 14 amino acids. V lost 2 bases and J lost 3; bases outside the gene matches: 4.

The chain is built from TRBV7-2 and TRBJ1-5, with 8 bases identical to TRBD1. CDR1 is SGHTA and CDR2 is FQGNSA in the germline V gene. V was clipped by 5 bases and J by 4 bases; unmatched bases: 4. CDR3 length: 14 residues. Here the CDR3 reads CASSERTGNQPQHF. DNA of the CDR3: TGTGCCAGCAGCGAAAGGACAGGGAATCAGCCCCAGCATTTT.

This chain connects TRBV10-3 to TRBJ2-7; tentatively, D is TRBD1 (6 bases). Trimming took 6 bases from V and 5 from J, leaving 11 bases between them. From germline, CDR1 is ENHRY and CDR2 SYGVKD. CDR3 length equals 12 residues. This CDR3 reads CAIRDGQNEQYF. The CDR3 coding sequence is TGTGCCATCAGGGACGGACAGAACGAGCAGTACTTC.

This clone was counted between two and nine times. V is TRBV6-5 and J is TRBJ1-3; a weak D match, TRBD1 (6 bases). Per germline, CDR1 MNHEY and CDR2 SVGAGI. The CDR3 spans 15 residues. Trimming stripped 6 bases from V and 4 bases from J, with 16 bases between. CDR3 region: CASSSSWQGGNTIYF. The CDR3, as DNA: TGTGCCAGCAGCTCTTCCTGGCAGGGGGGAAACACCATATATTTT.

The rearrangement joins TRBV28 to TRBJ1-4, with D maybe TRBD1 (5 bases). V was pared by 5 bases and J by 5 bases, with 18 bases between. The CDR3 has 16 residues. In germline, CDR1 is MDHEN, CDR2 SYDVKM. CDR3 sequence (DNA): TGTGCCAGCAGTCGCACACGGGGGGGTTGGAATGAAAAACTGTTTTTT. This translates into CASSRTRGGWNEKLFF.

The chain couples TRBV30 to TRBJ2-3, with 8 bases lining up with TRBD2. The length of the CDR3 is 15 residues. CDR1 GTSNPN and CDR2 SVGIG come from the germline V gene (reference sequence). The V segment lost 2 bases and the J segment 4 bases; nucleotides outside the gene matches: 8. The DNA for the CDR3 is TGTGCCTGGAGTTCCACCAGCGGGAGTGCAGATACGCAGTATTTT. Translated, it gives CAWSSTSGSADTQYF.

CDR3 nucleotides: TGTGCCAGCAGCCCCGCCGCGGGGGGCTCCTACGAGCAGTACTTC. Its protein is CASSPAAGGSYEQYF. This chain connects TRBV4-2 to TRBJ2-7, with 8 nucleotides matching TRBD2. CDR3 size: 15 residues. Germline lookup yields CDR1 LGHNA and CDR2 YNFKEQ. The ends lost 4 bases at V and 0 bases at J; junction bases unmatched: 5.

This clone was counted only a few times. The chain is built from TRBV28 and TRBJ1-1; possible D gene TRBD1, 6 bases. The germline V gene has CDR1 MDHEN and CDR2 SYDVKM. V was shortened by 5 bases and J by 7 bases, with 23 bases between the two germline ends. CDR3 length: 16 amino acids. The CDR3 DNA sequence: TGTGCCAGCAGTGGTCAACCGGGACAAGGCCCCTTTGAAGCTTTCTTT. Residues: CASSGQPGQGPFEAFF.

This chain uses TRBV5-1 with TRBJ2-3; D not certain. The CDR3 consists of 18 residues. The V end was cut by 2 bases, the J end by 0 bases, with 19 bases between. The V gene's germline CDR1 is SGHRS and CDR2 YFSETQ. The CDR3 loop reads CASSFQPPAALSTDTQYF. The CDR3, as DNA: TGCGCCAGCAGCTTCCAGCCCCCTGCGGCCCTTAGCACAGATACGCAGTATTTT.

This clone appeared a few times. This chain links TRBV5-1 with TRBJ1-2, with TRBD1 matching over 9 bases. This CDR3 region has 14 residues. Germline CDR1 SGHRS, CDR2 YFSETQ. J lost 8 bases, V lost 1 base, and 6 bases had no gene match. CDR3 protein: CASSLWTGAEGYTF. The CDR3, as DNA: TGCGCCAGCAGCTTGTGGACAGGGGCGGAGGGCTACACCTTC.

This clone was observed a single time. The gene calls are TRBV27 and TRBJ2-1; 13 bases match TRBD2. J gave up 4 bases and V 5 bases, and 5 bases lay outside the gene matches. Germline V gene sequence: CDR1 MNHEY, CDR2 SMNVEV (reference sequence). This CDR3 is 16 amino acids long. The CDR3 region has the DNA TGTGCCAGCAGTCCTGGGACTAGCGGGATGTACAATGAGCAGTTCTTC. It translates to CASSPGTSGMYNEQFF.

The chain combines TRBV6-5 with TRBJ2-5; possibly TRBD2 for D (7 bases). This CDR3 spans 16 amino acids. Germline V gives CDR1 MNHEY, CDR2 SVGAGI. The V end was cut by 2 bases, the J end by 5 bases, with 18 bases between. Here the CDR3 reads CASSYARGGGVETQYF. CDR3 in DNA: TGTGCCAGCAGTTACGCGAGGGGGGGAGGGGTGGAGACCCAGTACTTC.

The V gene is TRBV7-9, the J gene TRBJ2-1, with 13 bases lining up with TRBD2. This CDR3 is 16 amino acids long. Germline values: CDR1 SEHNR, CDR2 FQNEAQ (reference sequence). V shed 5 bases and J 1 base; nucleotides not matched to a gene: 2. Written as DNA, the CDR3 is TGTGCCAGCAGCCCGACTAGCGGGGGGTCCTACAATGAGCAGTTCTTC. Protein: CASSPTSGGSYNEQFF. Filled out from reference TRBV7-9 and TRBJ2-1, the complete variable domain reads DTGVSQNPRHKITKRGQNVTFRCDPISEHNRLYWYRQTLGQGPEFLTYFQNEAQLEKSRLLSDRFSAERPKGSFSTLEIQRTEQGDSAMYLCASSPTSGGSYNEQFFGPGTRLTVL.

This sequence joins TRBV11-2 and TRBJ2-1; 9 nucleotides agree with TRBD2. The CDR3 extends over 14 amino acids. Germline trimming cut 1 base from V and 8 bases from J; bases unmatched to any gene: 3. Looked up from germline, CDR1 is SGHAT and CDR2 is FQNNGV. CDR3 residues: CASSLASGVDEQFF. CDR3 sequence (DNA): TGTGCCAGCAGCTTAGCTAGCGGGGTCGATGAGCAGTTCTTC.

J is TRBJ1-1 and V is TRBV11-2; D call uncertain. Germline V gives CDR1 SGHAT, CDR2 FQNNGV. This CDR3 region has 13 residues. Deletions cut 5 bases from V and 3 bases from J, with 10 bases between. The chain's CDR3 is CASSDRSYTEAFF. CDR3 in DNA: TGTGCCAGCAGCGATCGCAGTTACACTGAAGCTTTCTTT.

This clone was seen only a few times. CDR3 nucleotides: TGTGCCAGGCGGAATTACACAGATACGCAGTATTTT. Its protein product is CARRNYTDTQYF. The chain recombines TRBV25-1 with TRBJ2-3, with D unresolved. There are 12 residues in the CDR3. Trimming took 9 bases from V and 2 from J, leaving 9 bases between them. The germline CDR1 and CDR2 sequences are MGHDK and SYGVNS.

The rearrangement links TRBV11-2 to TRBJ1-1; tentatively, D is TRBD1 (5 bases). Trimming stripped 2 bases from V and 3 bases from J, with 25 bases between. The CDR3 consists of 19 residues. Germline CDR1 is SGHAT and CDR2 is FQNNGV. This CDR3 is CASSLKTIGDRGGDTEAFF. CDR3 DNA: TGTGCCAGCAGCTTAAAGACAATTGGAGACCGGGGGGGGGACACTGAAGCTTTCTTT.

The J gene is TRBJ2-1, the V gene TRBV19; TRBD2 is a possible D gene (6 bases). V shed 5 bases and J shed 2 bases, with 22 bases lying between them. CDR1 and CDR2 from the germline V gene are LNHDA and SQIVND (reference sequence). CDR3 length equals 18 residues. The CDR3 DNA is TGTGCCAGTAGTCTGAACGTCCGGGGGACCCCAGCCTACAATGAGCAGTTCTTC. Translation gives CASSLNVRGTPAYNEQFF.

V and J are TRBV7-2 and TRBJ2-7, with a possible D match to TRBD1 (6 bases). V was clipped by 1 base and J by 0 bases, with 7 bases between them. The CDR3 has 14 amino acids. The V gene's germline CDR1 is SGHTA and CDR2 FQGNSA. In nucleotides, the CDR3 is TGTGCCAGCAGCTTAGTGGACAGCTCCTACGAGCAGTACTTC. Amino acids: CASSLVDSSYEQYF. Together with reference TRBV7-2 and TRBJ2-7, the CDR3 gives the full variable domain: GAGVSQSPSNKVTEKGKDVELRCDPISGHTALYWYRQSLGQGLEFLIYFQGNSAPDKSGLPSDRFSAERTGGSVSTLTIQRTQQEDSAVYLCASSLVDSSYEQYFGPGTRLTVT.

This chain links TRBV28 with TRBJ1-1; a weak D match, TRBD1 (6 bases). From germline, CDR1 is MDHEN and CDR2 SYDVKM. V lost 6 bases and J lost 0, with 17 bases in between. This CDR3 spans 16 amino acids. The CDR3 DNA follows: TGTGCCAGCAGGACTATACGGACAGTCTTGAACACTGAAGCTTTCTTT. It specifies CASRTIRTVLNTEAFF.

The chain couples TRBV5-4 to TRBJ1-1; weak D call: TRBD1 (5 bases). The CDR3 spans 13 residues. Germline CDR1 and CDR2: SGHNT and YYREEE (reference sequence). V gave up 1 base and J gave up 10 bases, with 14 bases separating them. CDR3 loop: CASSLLGGGRAFF. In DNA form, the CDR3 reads TGTGCCAGCAGCTTGTTAGGCGGGGGGAGAGCTTTCTTT.

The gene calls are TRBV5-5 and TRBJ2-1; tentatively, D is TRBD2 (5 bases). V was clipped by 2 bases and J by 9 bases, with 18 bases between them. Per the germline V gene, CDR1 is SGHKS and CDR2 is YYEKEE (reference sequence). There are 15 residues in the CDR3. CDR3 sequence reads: CASSLGIGVYGEQFF. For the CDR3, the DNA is TGTGCCAGCAGCTTAGGGATCGGGGTTTACGGTGAGCAGTTCTTC.

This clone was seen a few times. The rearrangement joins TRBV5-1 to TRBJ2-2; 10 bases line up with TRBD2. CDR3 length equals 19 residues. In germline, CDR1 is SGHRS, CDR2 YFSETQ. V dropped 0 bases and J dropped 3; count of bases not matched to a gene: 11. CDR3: CASSLGWVGLADHTGELFF. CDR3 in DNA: TGCGCCAGCAGCTTGGGTTGGGTAGGACTAGCGGACCACACCGGGGAGCTGTTTTTT. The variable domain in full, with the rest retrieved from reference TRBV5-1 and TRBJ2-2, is KAGVTQTPRYLIKTRGQQVTLSCSPISGHRSVSWYQQTPGQGLQFLFEYFSETQRNKGNFPGRFSGRQFSNSRSEMNVSTLELGDSALYLCASSLGWVGLADHTGELFFGEGSRLTVL.

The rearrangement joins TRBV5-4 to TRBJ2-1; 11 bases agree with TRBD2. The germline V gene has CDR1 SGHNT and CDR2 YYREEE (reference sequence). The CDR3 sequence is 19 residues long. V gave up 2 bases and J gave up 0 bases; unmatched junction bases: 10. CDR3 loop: CASSFSWTSGLGSYNEQFF. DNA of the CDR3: TGTGCCAGCAGCTTTTCCTGGACTAGCGGGTTAGGCTCCTACAATGAGCAGTTCTTC.

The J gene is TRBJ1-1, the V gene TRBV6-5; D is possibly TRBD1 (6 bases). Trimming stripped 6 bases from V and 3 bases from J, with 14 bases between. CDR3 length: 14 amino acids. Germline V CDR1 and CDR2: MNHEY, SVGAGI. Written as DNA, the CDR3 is TGTGCCAGCAGCACACAGGGTAAGGACACTGAAGCTTTCTTT. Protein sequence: CASSTQGKDTEAFF.

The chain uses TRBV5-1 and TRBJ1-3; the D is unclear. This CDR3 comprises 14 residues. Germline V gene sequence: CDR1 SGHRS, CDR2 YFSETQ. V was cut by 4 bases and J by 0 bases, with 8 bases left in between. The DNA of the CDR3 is TGCGCCAGCAGCGCAGGTGTCTCTGGAAACACCATATATTTT. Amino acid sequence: CASSAGVSGNTIYF.

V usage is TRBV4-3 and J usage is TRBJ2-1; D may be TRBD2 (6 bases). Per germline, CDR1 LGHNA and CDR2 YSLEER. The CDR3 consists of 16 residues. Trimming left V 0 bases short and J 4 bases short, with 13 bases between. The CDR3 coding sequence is TGCGCCAGCAGCCAAGAGACTCCCGGGAGATACAATGAGCAGTTCTTC. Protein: CASSQETPGRYNEQFF.

The CDR3 loop reads CASSKDFSSTDTQYF. CDR3 DNA: TGTGCCAGCAGCAAAGACTTCTCTAGCACAGATACGCAGTATTTT. The chain is built from TRBV5-4 and TRBJ2-3; D is uncertain. Trimming pared 4 bases from V and 0 bases from J, leaving 12 bases between. This CDR3 has 15 amino acids. Germline CDR1 and CDR2: SGHNT and YYREEE (reference sequence).

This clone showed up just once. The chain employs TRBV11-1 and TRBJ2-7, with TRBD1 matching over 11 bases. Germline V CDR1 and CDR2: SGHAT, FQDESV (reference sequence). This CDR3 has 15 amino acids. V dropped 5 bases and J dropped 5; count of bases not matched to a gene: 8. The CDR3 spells CASSNRDRGIDEQYF. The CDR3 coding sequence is TGTGCCAGCAGCAACCGGGACAGGGGGATCGACGAGCAGTACTTC. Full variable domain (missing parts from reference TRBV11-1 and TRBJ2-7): EAEVAQSPRYKITEKSQAVAFWCDPISGHATLYWYRQILGQGPELLVQFQDESVVDDSQLPKDRFSAERLKGVDSTLKIQPAELGDSAMYLCASSNRDRGIDEQYFGPGTRLTVT.